These T cell receptor beta chains were read from a single sample in a study of blood T cells in healthy people across ages. TCRdb ran MiXCR on the 5' RACE reads and lists one entry per CDR3 protein. Altogether 1.2 million to 1.5 million distinct CDR3 sequences are present, 59% being singletons, with the ten largest covering over 5%. Sequencing input: blood. The receptors here all came from a man younger than 35 in good health. The CDR3 runs from the conserved cysteine through the conserved F or W. D genes are given only for firm matches. The listing skips clone size in some rows; elsewhere it reads once, few, many or a size class.

j_gene,abundance,d_gene,v_gene,CDR3nt,CDR3aa
TRBJ2-1,-,-,TRBV30,TGTGCCTGCCCGGGATCTCCTGGAACCAATGAGCAGTTCTTC,CACPGSPGTNEQFF
TRBJ2-1,few,-,TRBV10-3,TGTGCCGGCTCGGGGCGGGACAATGAGCAGTTCTTC,CAGSGRDNEQFF
TRBJ1-4,-,-,TRBV3-1,TGTGCCAGCAGGATGAGGGAAGAAAAACTGTTTTTT,CASRMREEKLFF
TRBJ1-2,-,-,TRBV4-1,TGCGCCAGCAGCCAAGAACGGGCAGTTATTAACTATGGCTACACCTTC,CASSQERAVINYGYTF
TRBJ2-1,-,TRBD2,TRBV4-3,TGCGCCAGCAGCCAAGCGGCGGGGGGCCGAGACGGAAATGAGCAGTTCTTC,CASSQAAGGRDGNEQFF
TRBJ1-2,-,-,TRBV24-1,TGTGCCACCAGTGATTGGAGACAGCCTAACTATGGCTACACCTTC,CATSDWRQPNYGYTF
TRBJ2-5,few,TRBD2,TRBV4-1,TGCGCCAGCAGCCAAGGAGGGCTAGCGGGTGAGACCCAGTACTTC,CASSQGGLAGETQYF
TRBJ1-1,-,-,TRBV3-1,TGTGCCAGCAGCCAATCCGACAGGTACATGAACACTGAAGCTTTCTTT,CASSQSDRYMNTEAFF
TRBJ1-2,-,TRBD1,TRBV4-1,TGCGCCAGCAGCCCAACGGGGACAGGGGACATCCCTAACTATGGCTACACCTTC,CASSPTGTGDIPNYGYTF
TRBJ2-5,-,-,TRBV3-1,TGTGCCAGCAGCCGGACGGCGCAGTACTTC,CASSRTAQYF
TRBJ2-1,-,TRBD2,TRBV7-2,TGTGCCAGTAGCTTCCGGACTAGCCGGATCCACAATGAGCAGTTCTTC,CASSFRTSRIHNEQFF
TRBJ1-2,few,TRBD1,TRBV4-1,TGCGCCAGCAGCCAAGAGGGTGGGACAGGGCCTTATGGCTACACCTTC,CASSQEGGTGPYGYTF
TRBJ2-6,many,-,TRBV4-1,TGCGCCAGCAGCCAAGAAGGGGGAGGTGGGGCCAACGTCCTGACTTTC,CASSQEGGGGANVLTF
TRBJ1-2,few,TRBD1,TRBV5-6,TGTGCCAGCAGCGCGGGGGCGGGACAGTTCTATGGCTACACCTTC,CASSAGAGQFYGYTF
TRBJ2-3,-,-,TRBV4-1,TGCGCCAGCAGCCTCGTAGGGCCCCGGGCAGATACGCAGTATTTT,CASSLVGPRADTQYF
TRBJ2-3,few,TRBD2,TRBV7-2,TGTGCCAGCAGCCCGCGTAGCGGGAGGAACCCAGATACGCAGTATTTT,CASSPRSGRNPDTQYF
TRBJ2-5,-,-,TRBV27,TGTGCCAGCAGAACCACAGTGCAAGGGACCCAGTACTTC,CASRTTVQGTQYF
TRBJ2-1,-,-,TRBV29-1,TGCAGCGTTGAAGGGAGCGCAAGGAGCTCCTACAATGAGCAGTTCTTC,CSVEGSARSSYNEQFF
TRBJ2-5,-,-,TRBV7-8,TGTGCCAGCAGCCTATCCTTGTCCTATCGTAGCCAAGAGACCCAGTACTTC,CASSLSLSYRSQETQYF
TRBJ2-7,-,TRBD2,TRBV29-1,TGCAGCGTTATCGGACTAGCGGGGTCCGAGCAGTACTTC,CSVIGLAGSEQYF
TRBJ2-2,-,TRBD2,TRBV3-1,TGTGCCAGCAGCCAAGGCCCGGTGTTCGGGGGGTACACCGGGGAGCTGTTTTTT,CASSQGPVFGGYTGELFF
TRBJ2-2,-,-,TRBV2,TGTGCCAGCAGTGAGGGCTACAGATCCCCCGGGGAGCTGTTTTTT,CASSEGYRSPGELFF
TRBJ2-1,-,-,TRBV9,TGTGCCAGCAGCGTAGAGACAGTTATCTACAATGAGCAGTTCTTC,CASSVETVIYNEQFF
TRBJ1-6,few,-,TRBV4-1,TGCGCCAGCCACGGGGTGCAGGGGAATTCACCCCTCCACTTT,CASHGVQGNSPLHF
TRBJ2-1,once,-,TRBV25-1,TGTGCCAGCAGTGAATTAACACTCCATGCAAATGAGCAGTTCTTC,CASSELTLHANEQFF
TRBJ1-5,-,-,TRBV20-1,TGCAGTGCTACTCCCAGGACTGGCCCCAATCAGCCCCAGCATTTT,CSATPRTGPNQPQHF
TRBJ2-1,-,-,TRBV6-5,TGTGCCAGCAGTTACACTTATCAGGGTTTTGAGCAGTTCTTC,CASSYTYQGFEQFF
TRBJ2-7,few,TRBD1,TRBV20-1,TGCAGTGCTAGGATAGGGGCAGGGGGCCGCTACGAGCAGTACTTC,CSARIGAGGRYEQYF
TRBJ2-7,once,-,TRBV20-1,TGCAGTGCTAGTACCTCGGACAACTCCTACGAGCAGTACTTC,CSASTSDNSYEQYF
TRBJ1-5,few,-,TRBV4-1,TGCGCCAGCAGCCAAACAATTAGCAATCAGCCCCAGCATTTT,CASSQTISNQPQHF
TRBJ2-3,-,TRBD2,TRBV4-3,TGCGCCAGCAGCCAAGTTGAACGAATTAGCGGGACGGCCTATACGCAGTATTTT,CASSQVERISGTAYTQYF
TRBJ1-2,-,-,TRBV27,TGTGCCAGCAGTTTTACAGGGATAAACTATGGCTACACCTTC,CASSFTGINYGYTF
TRBJ2-3,-,TRBD2,TRBV7-2,TGTGCCAGCAGCTTAGACCACCTAAGGGGCGGGAGTTTTCCGGATACGCAGTATTTT,CASSLDHLRGGSFPDTQYF
TRBJ2-7,-,TRBD1,TRBV18,TGTGCCAGCTCACAACATCCGGGACAGGGTTTTAACGAGCAGTACTTC,CASSQHPGQGFNEQYF
TRBJ2-7,-,TRBD1,TRBV20-1,TGCAGTGCTAGAGCCCGGGACAGGGGAGTTTTCTACGAGCAGTACTTC,CSARARDRGVFYEQYF
TRBJ2-7,few,-,TRBV5-1,TGCGCCAGCAGCTTGGAGGACACAGAGCAGTACTTC,CASSLEDTEQYF
TRBJ2-7,-,TRBD1,TRBV4-1,TGCGCCAGCAACTTACGTGGACAGGGCGACTACGAGCAGTACTTC,CASNLRGQGDYEQYF
TRBJ1-5,-,-,TRBV15,TGTGCCACCGCTGTAGGAGGCAATCAGCCCCAGCATTTT,CATAVGGNQPQHF